This TCR beta chain originates from a study of blood T cell repertoires in COVID-19. Germline V gene sequence: CDR1 GTSNPN, CDR2 SVGIG (reference sequence). The CDR3 is 16 residues long. The V end lost 2 bases, the J end lost 7 bases, and 18 bases lay between the germline ends. Source study methods: Cell counts per sample came from amplifying reference gene primers. TCRdb's copy holds only in-frame clones and misses some; the assay was immunoSEQ multiplex PCR. That table furnishes V, J and clone size, whereas the DNA furnished D and trimming. The profile covers about 140,000 clones, with roughly three quarters appearing a single time and about 2% taken by the ten largest. This clone was seen more than once but under ten times.

The sequencing sample was made of peripheral blood. This sequence originates from a woman aged 55-70 years with acute or convalescent COVID-19. The V gene is TRBV30, the J gene TRBJ1-6, with a possible D match to TRBD1 (6 bases). As DNA, the CDR3 is TGTGCCTGGAGTCCCCAGGGGAGCGGGGGGAATTCACCCCTCCACTTT. Protein sequence: CAWSPQGSGGNSPLHF.